Shown below are 27 T cell receptor beta chains from a single sample sequenced in a study of blood T cell repertoires in COVID-19. Sequenced by immunoSEQ multiplex PCR; TCRdb stores in-frame clones only, minus some. Among 150,000 to 200,000 clones, about 88% were seen once, and the ten largest hold approximately 0.8%. Sequencing was done on a sample of PBMCs or T cells enriched from blood (not recorded which). The receptors come from a woman between 18 and 30 years old who had recovered from COVID-19.

The chain combines TRBV20-1 with TRBJ2-7, with D unclear. Germline CDR1 DFQATT, CDR2 SNEGSKA (reference sequence). This CDR3 has 12 amino acids. V shed 6 bases and J shed 3 bases, with 12 bases lying between them. The CDR3 bases are TGCAGTGCGAGTGGCCTAGGCTACGAGCAGTACTTC. Its translation: CSASGLGYEQYF.

This clone was observed a few times. The chain links TRBV2 to TRBJ2-5; D possibly corresponds to TRBD1 (5 bases). The germline V and J ends were trimmed by 0 bases and 3 bases, with 8 bases remaining between them. In germline, CDR1 is SNHLY, CDR2 FYNNEI. The CDR3 covers 14 residues. The CDR3 DNA sequence: TGTGCCAGCAGTGAAGCCGGACATAAAGAGACCCAGTACTTC. Translated, it gives CASSEAGHKETQYF.

The chain joins TRBV4-1 to TRBJ1-2; the D is unclear. CDR1 MGHRA and CDR2 YSYEKL come from the germline V gene. With 1 base removed from V and 4 bases from J, the gap between germline ends came to 13 bases. This CDR3 contains 15 residues. The CDR3 sequence is CASSQGPGIPYGYTF. The CDR3 nucleotides are TGCGCCAGCAGCCAAGGTCCGGGGATTCCCTATGGCTACACCTTC.

The chain joins TRBV7-9 to TRBJ2-3, with D possibly TRBD1 on 6 matching bases. Germline loops: CDR1 SEHNR, CDR2 FQNEAQ (reference sequence). This CDR3 has 13 residues. With 4 bases removed from V and 3 bases from J, the gap between germline ends came to 8 bases. DNA of the CDR3: TGTGCCAGCAGCTCCCAGGGGACAGATACGCAGTATTTT. Protein product: CASSSQGTDTQYF.

Here the CDR3 DNA reads TGTGCCAGCTCGACGACAGGGGGCCCCACAGATACGCAGTATTTT. Protein product: CASSTTGGPTDTQYF. This chain links TRBV18 with TRBJ2-3; 10 bases agree with TRBD1. V shed 6 bases and J 2 bases; nucleotides not matched to a gene: 5. The CDR3 has 15 amino acids. Looked up from germline, CDR1 is KGHSH and CDR2 is LQKENI.

The CDR3 is CASSVRDRNPPISYEQYF. The DNA for the CDR3 is TGTGCCAGCAGCGTCAGGGACAGGAACCCTCCGATTTCCTACGAGCAGTACTTC. The V and J genes are TRBV5-4 and TRBJ2-7; 8 bases are shared with TRBD1. This CDR3 contains 18 residues. With 4 bases clipped from V and 1 base from J, the junction kept 16 bases outside the gene matches. Germline lookup yields CDR1 SGHNT and CDR2 YYREEE (reference sequence). The complete variable domain, with remaining parts taken from reference TRBV5-4 and TRBJ2-7, reads ETGVTQSPTHLIKTRGQQVTLRCSSQSGHNTVSWYQQALGQGPQFIFQYYREEENGRGNFPPRFSGLQFPNYSSELNVNALELDDSALYLCASSVRDRNPPISYEQYFGPGTRLTVT.

The CDR3 protein is CASSLYSSYEQYF. The CDR3, as DNA: TGTGCCAGCAGCTTGTACAGCTCCTACGAGCAGTACTTC. The chain is built from TRBV5-4 and TRBJ2-7; D not certain. The V gene's germline CDR1 is SGHNT and CDR2 YYREEE (reference sequence). The CDR3 spans 13 residues. Trimming cost V 1 base and J 0 bases, with 5 bases left between them. The whole variable domain, filled in from reference TRBV5-4 and TRBJ2-7, reads ETGVTQSPTHLIKTRGQQVTLRCSSQSGHNTVSWYQQALGQGPQFIFQYYREEENGRGNFPPRFSGLQFPNYSSELNVNALELDDSALYLCASSLYSSYEQYFGPGTRLTVT.

V gene TRBV6-4 combines with J gene TRBJ2-2; 7 bases align to TRBD2. The germline CDR1 and CDR2 sequences are MRHNA and SNTAGT. The CDR3 runs to 14 residues. With 2 bases clipped from V and 6 bases from J, the junction kept 3 bases outside the gene matches. In nucleotides, the CDR3 is TGTGCCAGCAGTGACCCGGCGGGAGCCGGGGAGCTGTTTTTT. It codes for CASSDPAGAGELFF.

The chain is built from TRBV7-9 and TRBJ2-7; D call uncertain. Germline V gene sequence: CDR1 SEHNR, CDR2 FQNEAQ (reference sequence). The V gene lost 1 base and the J gene lost 1 base, with 5 bases spanning the gap. The CDR3 runs 13 residues. CDR3 protein: CASSLGPSYEQYF. The CDR3 DNA sequence: TGTGCCAGCAGCTTAGGGCCGTCCTACGAGCAGTACTTC. The whole variable domain, filled in from reference TRBV7-9 and TRBJ2-7, reads DTGVSQNPRHKITKRGQNVTFRCDPISEHNRLYWYRQTLGQGPEFLTYFQNEAQLEKSRLLSDRFSAERPKGSFSTLEIQRTEQGDSAMYLCASSLGPSYEQYFGPGTRLTVT.

This chain links TRBV4-1 with TRBJ2-3; 9 bases map to TRBD2. CDR1 and CDR2 (germline): MGHRA, YSYEKL. The CDR3 runs 15 residues. The V segment lost 4 bases and the J segment 1 base; nucleotides outside the gene matches: 3. The CDR3 coding sequence is TGCGCCAGCAGCCGAATAGCGGGAGGCACAGATACGCAGTATTTT. This gives the protein CASSRIAGGTDTQYF.

The chain uses TRBV6-2 or TRBV6-3 and TRBJ2-7; weak D call: TRBD2 (6 bases). The CDR3 runs 14 residues. V lost 5 bases, J lost 3 bases, and 14 bases lay in between. Germline V gene data show CDR1 as MNHEY and CDR2 as SVGEGT. The CDR3 protein is CASSRRIADYEQYF. The CDR3 coding sequence is TGTGCCAGCAGTCGACGTATAGCGGACTACGAGCAGTACTTC.

This clone was detected a few times. This chain uses TRBV11-2 with TRBJ1-5, with D hard to call. Per germline, CDR1 SGHAT and CDR2 FQNNGV. V lost 1 base to trimming and J lost 5 bases, with 6 bases between them. There are 13 residues in the CDR3. CDR3 DNA: TGTGCCAGCAGCTTAGGGCCCGATCAGCCCCAGCATTTT. It specifies CASSLGPDQPQHF.

The CDR3 protein is CASSATLTAARTDTQYF. DNA for the CDR3: TGTGCCAGCAGCGCCACCCTGACAGCCGCGCGTACAGATACGCAGTATTTT. The chain couples TRBV9 to TRBJ2-3, with D tentatively TRBD1 (5 bases). V was shortened by 3 bases and J by 3 bases, with 20 bases between the two germline ends. CDR3 length: 17 residues. CDR1 is SGDLS and CDR2 is YYNGEE in the germline V gene.

The CDR3 bases are TGTGCCAGCACCGGGACAGGGCTCTACGAGCAGTACTTC. Protein product: CASTGTGLYEQYF. The rearrangement uses TRBV6-5 and TRBJ2-7, with 9 bases matching TRBD1. The junction had 4 bases not matched to a gene; V was cut back by 7 bases and J by 3 bases. There are 13 residues in the CDR3. Germline V CDR1 and CDR2: MNHEY, SVGAGI.

This chain uses TRBV6-5 with TRBJ1-2; D possibly corresponds to TRBD1 (6 bases). This CDR3 has 12 amino acids. V gave up 7 bases and J gave up 4 bases, with 10 bases separating them. CDR1 and CDR2 (germline): MNHEY, SVGAGI. The DNA of the CDR3 is TGTGCCAGCACGGGACAATCCTATGGCTACACCTTC. Amino acids: CASTGQSYGYTF.

This chain uses TRBV15 with TRBJ2-3; D possibly corresponds to TRBD1 (6 bases). The CDR3 covers 15 residues. Trimming shortened V by 2 bases and J by 4 bases, and 13 bases separated the two germline ends. Germline V lookup: CDR1 LNHNV, CDR2 YYDKDF (reference sequence). The CDR3 protein is CATSRQTTGSDTQYF. The CDR3 region has the DNA TGTGCCACCAGCAGACAAACAACAGGGTCAGATACGCAGTATTTT.

This clone has only one observation. The gene calls are TRBV6-5 and TRBJ2-5, with D unclear. The V end lost 0 bases, the J end lost 5 bases, and 13 bases lay between the germline ends. This CDR3 comprises 15 residues. CDR1 MNHEY and CDR2 SVGAGI come from the germline V gene. CDR3 DNA: TGTGCCAGCAGTTACTCTTGGCGGTCTGGGGAGACCCAGTACTTC. Protein product: CASSYSWRSGETQYF.

The genes are TRBV7-9 and TRBJ2-1; 14 bases align to TRBD2. V dropped 5 bases and J dropped 9; count of bases not matched to a gene: 6. CDR1 SEHNR and CDR2 FQNEAQ come from the germline V gene (reference sequence). The CDR3 is 15 amino acids. The CDR3 is CASSLKTSGRVEQFF. CDR3 sequence (DNA): TGTGCCAGCAGCCTAAAGACTAGCGGGAGGGTTGAGCAGTTCTTC.

CDR3: CASSTSLSGSYNEQFF. DNA of the CDR3: TGTGCCAGCAGCACCAGTTTGAGCGGCTCCTACAATGAGCAGTTCTTC. The V gene is TRBV7-9, the J gene TRBJ2-1; tentative D call: TRBD2 (5 bases). The germline gives CDR1 SEHNR, CDR2 FQNEAQ (reference sequence). V was pared by 5 bases and J by 0 bases, with 14 bases between. The CDR3 contains 16 residues.

The chain uses TRBV6-5 and TRBJ2-1; perhaps TRBD2 as D (6 bases). Trimming cost V 4 bases and J 1 base, with 11 bases left between them. There are 15 residues in the CDR3. In germline, CDR1 is MNHEY, CDR2 SVGAGI. CDR3 nucleotides: TGTGCCAGCAGTTCGGAGGGAGCATCCTACAATGAGCAGTTCTTC. Translated: CASSSEGASYNEQFF.

The CDR3 bases are TGCGCCAGCAGCCAGGTCCTGACTAGCGGGACCTCTGGGGCCAACGTCCTGACTTTC. Amino acid sequence: CASSQVLTSGTSGANVLTF. The chain is built from TRBV4-1 and TRBJ2-6; TRBD2 matches at 11 bases. Germline V gene data show CDR1 as MGHRA and CDR2 as YSYEKL. Trimming at V came to 3 bases and at J to 0 bases, leaving 7 bases not matched to a gene. The CDR3 has 19 residues.

The genes are TRBV4-2 and TRBJ1-4; 7 nucleotides line up with TRBD1. The length of the CDR3 is 16 residues. Trimming at V came to 4 bases and at J to 0 bases, leaving 5 bases not matched to a gene. CDR1 is LGHNA, CDR2 YNFKEQ, per germline. CDR3 loop: CASSPRQGPTNEKLFF. Written as DNA, the CDR3 is TGTGCCAGCAGCCCTCGACAGGGACCAACTAATGAAAAACTGTTTTTT.

This chain joins TRBV6-5 and TRBJ2-3, with D hard to call. Germline V gives CDR1 MNHEY, CDR2 SVGAGI. Trimming shortened V by 3 bases and J by 2 bases, and 6 bases separated the two germline ends. This CDR3 comprises 13 residues. CDR3 region: CASSYAFTDTQYF. The CDR3 DNA follows: TGTGCCAGCAGTTATGCGTTCACAGATACGCAGTATTTT.

This clone was seen a single time. This rearrangement joins TRBV14 to TRBJ2-5; D might be TRBD2 (6 bases). V was shortened by 4 bases and J by 0 bases, with 12 bases between the two germline ends. This CDR3 comprises 15 residues. Germline V lookup: CDR1 SGHDN, CDR2 FVKESK. CDR3 loop: CASSPSGGYQETQYF. In DNA, the CDR3 is TGTGCCAGCAGCCCTTCTGGGGGGTACCAAGAGACCCAGTACTTC.

The chain employs TRBV9 and TRBJ2-5; 11 bases match TRBD2. CDR1 and CDR2 (germline): SGDLS, YYNGEE. The CDR3 covers 16 residues. V was clipped by 3 bases and J by 1 base; unmatched bases: 5. For the CDR3, the DNA is TGTGCCAGCAGCGCCGGGACTAGCGGTGTCCAAGAGACCCAGTACTTC. This sequence encodes CASSAGTSGVQETQYF.

The chain carries TRBV7-6 and TRBJ2-2; 10 bases map to TRBD2. Germline V CDR1 and CDR2: SGHVS, FNYEAQ. The junction had 3 bases not matched to a gene; V was cut back by 1 base and J by 1 base. The CDR3 contains 17 residues. The CDR3, as DNA: TGTGCCAGCAGCTTAGTCCTAGCGGGAGAGAACACCGGGGAGCTGTTTTTT. Translation: CASSLVLAGENTGELFF.

The gene calls are TRBV7-3 and TRBJ2-4; maybe TRBD2 (5 bases). Germline V gives CDR1 SGHTA, CDR2 FQGTGA. The CDR3 is made up of 13 amino acids. Trimming shortened V by 3 bases and J by 6 bases, and 9 bases separated the two germline ends. The CDR3 DNA is TGTGCCAGCAGCTTCGGGATCGGAAACATTCAGTACTTC. Encoded protein: CASSFGIGNIQYF.